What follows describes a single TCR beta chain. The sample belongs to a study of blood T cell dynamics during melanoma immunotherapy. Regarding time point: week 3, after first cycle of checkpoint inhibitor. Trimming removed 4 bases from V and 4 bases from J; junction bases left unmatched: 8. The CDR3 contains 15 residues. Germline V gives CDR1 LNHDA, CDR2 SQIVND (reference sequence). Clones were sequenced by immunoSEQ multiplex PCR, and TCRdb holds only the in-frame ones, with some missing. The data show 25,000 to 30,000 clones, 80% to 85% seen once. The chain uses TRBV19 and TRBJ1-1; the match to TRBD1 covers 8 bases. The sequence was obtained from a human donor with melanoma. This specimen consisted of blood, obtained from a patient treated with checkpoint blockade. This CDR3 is CASSTVQGAGTEAFF. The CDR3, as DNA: TGTGCCAGTAGTACAGTCCAGGGGGCCGGCACTGAAGCTTTCTTT. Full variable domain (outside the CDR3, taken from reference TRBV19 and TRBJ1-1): DGGITQSPKYLFRKEGQNVTLSCEQNLNHDAMYWYRQDPGQGLRLIYYSQIVNDFQKGDIAEGYSVSREKKESFPLTVTSAQKNPTAFYLCASSTVQGAGTEAFFGQGTRLTVV.